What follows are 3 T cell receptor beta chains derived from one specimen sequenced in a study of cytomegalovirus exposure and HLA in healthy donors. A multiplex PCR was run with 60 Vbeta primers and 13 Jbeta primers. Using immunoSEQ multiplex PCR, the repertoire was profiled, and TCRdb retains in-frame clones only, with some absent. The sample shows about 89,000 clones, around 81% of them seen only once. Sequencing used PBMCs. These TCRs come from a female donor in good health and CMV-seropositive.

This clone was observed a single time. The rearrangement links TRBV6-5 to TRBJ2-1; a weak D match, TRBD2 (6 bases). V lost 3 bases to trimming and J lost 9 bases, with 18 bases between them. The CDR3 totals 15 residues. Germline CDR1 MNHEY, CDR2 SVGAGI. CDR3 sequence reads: CASSYRRDPMGEQFF. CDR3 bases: TGTGCCAGCAGTTATCGGCGGGACCCTATGGGTGAGCAGTTCTTC.

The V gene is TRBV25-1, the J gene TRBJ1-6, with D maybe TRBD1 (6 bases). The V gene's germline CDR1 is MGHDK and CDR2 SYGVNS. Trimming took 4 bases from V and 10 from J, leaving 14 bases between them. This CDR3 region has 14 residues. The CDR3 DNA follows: TGTGCCAGCAGTGGGTTGGGGGCATGGTCACCCCTCCACTTT. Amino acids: CASSGLGAWSPLHF.

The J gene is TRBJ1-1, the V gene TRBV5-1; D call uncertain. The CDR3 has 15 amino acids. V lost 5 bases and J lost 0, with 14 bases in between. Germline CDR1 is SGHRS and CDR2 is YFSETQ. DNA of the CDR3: TGCGCCAGCAGTCCGGCGGGCGCCATGAACACTGAAGCTTTCTTT. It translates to CASSPAGAMNTEAFF.